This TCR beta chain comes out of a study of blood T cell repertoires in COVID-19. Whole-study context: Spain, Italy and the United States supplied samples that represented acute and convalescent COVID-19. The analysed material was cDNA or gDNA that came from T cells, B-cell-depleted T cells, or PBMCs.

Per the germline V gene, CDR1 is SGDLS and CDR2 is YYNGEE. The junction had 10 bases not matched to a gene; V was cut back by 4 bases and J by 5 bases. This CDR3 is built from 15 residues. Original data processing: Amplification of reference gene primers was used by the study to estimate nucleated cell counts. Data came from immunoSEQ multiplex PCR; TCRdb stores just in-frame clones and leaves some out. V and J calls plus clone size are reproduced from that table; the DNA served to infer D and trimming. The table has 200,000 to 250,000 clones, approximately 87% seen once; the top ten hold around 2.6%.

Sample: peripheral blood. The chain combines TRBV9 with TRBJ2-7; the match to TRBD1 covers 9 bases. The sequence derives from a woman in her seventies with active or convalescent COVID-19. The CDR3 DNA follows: TGTGCCAGCAGCATCACCGGGACAGGGTTCGACGAGCAGTACTTC. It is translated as CASSITGTGFDEQYF.